This T cell receptor beta chain was sequenced during a study of shared clonotypes between healthy human individuals (TCRdb year 2020). For context, the study as a whole: A couple of women and a few men aged 18 to 49 years were included in the cohort. Per donor, three plates each were used for CD4 naive and CD4 memory, two for CD8 naive, and one for CD8 memory. The study deeply sequenced blood TCR repertoires of about 5 healthy adults to estimate repertoire size and the extent of clonotype sharing between individuals. To increase sequencing depth and limit assay-specific biases, different laboratories used diverse techniques to prepare libraries and sequence TCR repertoires. Each donor's leukapheresis produced roughly between roughly 0.85 and 9.5 billion PBMCs. What the study reported, not specific to this receptor: Naive subsets generally had larger estimated clonotype richness than memory subsets. Because the study included only a small number of donors, the genetic and exposure-history diversity represented was limited. Sampling was restricted to blood, and TCR repertoires in tissues likely differ from the TCR repertoires found in blood. Clonotypes shared by all four sorted-subset donors showed higher generation probabilities than non-shared clonotypes. Pairwise subsampling indicated that sequencing depth was expected to affect the degree of clonotype sharing among donors. About 5% of naive CD4, 3.5% of naive CD8, about 2.1% of memory CD4, and more than 0.35% of memory CD8 clonotypes were shared across several donors. Incomplete sequencing was indicated by rarefaction of sorted-subset datasets, despite the large sequencing depth.

A note on this clone: What this receptor recognizes is not known. No clone much larger than this one lies a single base away; base qualities are absent.

The germline ends are 4 bases apart after V is trimmed by 2 bases and J by 2 bases. Taken from cysteine to phenylalanine, the CDR3 has 12 residues. Of the read, only the CDR3 DNA is kept; its 36 bases are in frame from base 1. The germline V gene (reference sequence) gives CDR1 as SGHNT and CDR2 as YYREEE. Donors were healthy HIV-negative adults with no recently reported acute infections or vaccinations. All donors were Caucasian adults living in Nashville, Tennessee, USA. CD4+ T cells were enriched by magnetic negative selection; naive cells were then positively selected on CD45RA, and the negative fraction formed the memory subset. Blood was obtained by leukapheresis, after which PBMCs were separated by Ficoll-Histopaque density gradient centrifugation and cryopreserved in liquid nitrogen vapor phase. Analytical flow cytometry was used to check the purity and quantity of each magnetically sorted T cell population. Each sorted fraction had its genomic DNA isolated and then quantified by UV absorbance on a Nanodrop 2000c.

Using the deep immunoSEQ assay, multiplex PCR amplified TCR CDR3 regions from genomic DNA. Extracted genomic DNA from each cell subset was spread evenly across all wells of several immunoSEQ 96-well plates, with each plate serving as a replicate. Each replicate PCR for sorted subsets received roughly 200 ng genomic DNA, equal to roughly 33,000 T cell genomes. The purified libraries were quantified using a Qubit 3.0 fluorometer, sized with a Bioanalyzer 2100, and then quantified again using the KAPA Library Quantification kit. Every immunoSEQ 96-well plate was sequenced on a dedicated single-read 150-cycle Illumina NextSeq 550 flow cell. Concerning the study's data processing: Because only junctional sequences without quality scores were contained in the immunoSEQ output, filtering matching that applied to full-length reads could not be performed. Sequences were annotated with PyIR, a Python wrapper for IgBLAST v1.9, using IMGT germline references to assign V/J genes and CDR3. Reads were filtered out if the reads had weak V/J assignments (E-value above 1e-6), no CDR3, stop codons, out-of-frame junctions, or ambiguous translated residues. A V3J clonotype was defined by an identical inferred V gene, J gene, and CDR3 amino acid sequence. Percentage overlap between repertoires was calculated by dividing the number of shared unique clonotypes by the size of the smaller repertoire. RTK rarefaction, the Chao1 estimator, and Recon v2.1 estimates of unobserved clonotypes were used to assess repertoire richness. Generation probabilities for all TCRbeta clonotypes obtained by the gDNA method from a few donors were computed using OLGA. Held by TCRdb, this immuneACCESS table contains in-frame sequences only and omits some clones. Under half of the omission traces to an unresolved V gene where checked; the cause of the rest is unknown. Clone size and the V and J calls come from that table; the DNA yielded D and trimming. Across this sample there are some 580,000 clones, with roughly 97% seen only once. Around 0.057% of the sample belongs to the ten largest clones.

The sequencing input was naive CD4+ T cells sorted from blood. The cell subset or site label, read with the paper, signifies: CD45RA+ positively selected. The sequence is built from TRBV5-4 and TRBJ1-1; there is no confident call for the D gene. This sequence originates from a woman in her thirties in good health. The CDR3: CASSFPNTEAFF. The sequenced DNA: TGTGCCAGCAGCTTCCCCAACACTGAAGCTTTCTTT.